These 29 T cell receptor beta chains came from one sample sequenced in a study of blood T cell repertoires in COVID-19. TCRdb's copy holds only in-frame clones and misses some; the assay was immunoSEQ multiplex PCR. The sample gives a few hundred thousand clones, under 90% of which show up once; 1.5% to 2% is in the top ten. The sequencing sample was made of peripheral blood. The receptors derive from a woman under 40 with COVID-19, enrolled during active disease.

V and J are TRBV6-5 and TRBJ2-1, with a possible D match to TRBD2 (5 bases). V was shortened by 7 bases and J by 5 bases, with 9 bases between the two germline ends. The germline V gene has CDR1 MNHEY and CDR2 SVGAGI. The CDR3 has 12 residues. This chain's CDR3 is CASNVEDNEQFF. The CDR3 region has the DNA TGTGCCAGCAACGTGGAGGACAATGAGCAGTTCTTC.

This rearrangement joins TRBV6-4 to TRBJ2-3; 8 positions match TRBD1. The ends lost 6 bases at V and 1 base at J; junction bases unmatched: 3. The germline CDR1 and CDR2 sequences are MRHNA and SNTAGT. The CDR3 covers 14 residues. The CDR3 nucleotides are TGTGCCAGCAGCGGGACAGGAGGCACAGATACGCAGTATTTT. The encoded protein is CASSGTGGTDTQYF.

The chain links TRBV30 to TRBJ2-1; D is possibly TRBD1 (6 bases). V lost 3 bases and J 0 bases, leaving 15 bases between the germline ends. Germline V gene lookup returns CDR1 GTSNPN and CDR2 SVGIG (reference sequence). The length of the CDR3 is 16 residues. The CDR3 loop reads CAWRGAGQSSYNEQFF. CDR3 nucleotides: TGTGCCTGGAGGGGGGCCGGACAAAGCTCCTACAATGAGCAGTTCTTC. Variable domain in full (rest from reference TRBV30 and TRBJ2-1): SQTIHQWPATLVQPVGSPLSLECTVEGTSNPNLYWYRQAAGRGLQLLFYSVGIGQISSEVPQNLSASRPQDRQFILSSKKLLLSDSGFYLCAWRGAGQSSYNEQFFGPGTRLTVL.

The J gene is TRBJ2-1, the V gene TRBV4-1; a possible D gene is TRBD2 (6 bases). Germline CDR1 reads MGHRA; CDR2 reads YSYEKL. V was cut by 0 bases and J by 12 bases, with 15 bases left in between. This CDR3 region has 14 residues. The chain's CDR3 is CASSQDQGRGTQFF. Written as DNA, the CDR3 is TGCGCCAGCAGCCAAGATCAGGGTCGGGGGACGCAGTTCTTC.

As for this clone: The sample carries other DNA sequences with the same CDR3. The chain carries TRBV5-1 and TRBJ1-1; the D is unclear. CDR1 and CDR2 (germline): SGHRS, YFSETQ. V dropped 0 bases and J dropped 1 base, with 7 bases sitting between them. CDR3 length equals 14 residues. The CDR3 nucleotides are TGCGCCAGCAGCTTGGGGCTTACGAACACTGAAGCTTTCTTT. This sequence encodes CASSLGLTNTEAFF.

This clone was seen once. The DNA of the CDR3 is TGTGCCAGCAGACTGATCCTAGCGGGGGGGTCGGAGTACTTC. The encoded protein is CASRLILAGGSEYF. The V and J genes are TRBV2 and TRBJ2-5, with 12 bases matching TRBD2. CDR1 and CDR2 (germline): SNHLY, FYNNEI. J gave up 12 bases and V 6 bases, and 11 bases lay outside the gene matches. CDR3 length equals 14 residues. Based on the CDR3 plus reference TRBV2 and TRBJ2-5, the full variable domain is EPEVTQTPSHQVTQMGQEVILRCVPISNHLYFYWYRQILGQKVEFLVSFYNNEISEKSEIFDDQFSVERPDGSNFTLKIRSTKLEDSAMYFCASRLILAGGSEYFGPGTRLLVL.

Remarks on this clone: The sample contains more than one DNA sequence encoding this CDR3. CDR3 nucleotides: TGTGCCAGCAGCGGGACAGGGCTCTCTGGAAACACCATATATTTT. Translated, it gives CASSGTGLSGNTIYF. This chain links TRBV9 with TRBJ1-3; 8 nucleotides match TRBD1. CDR1 is SGDLS, CDR2 YYNGEE, per germline. Germline trimming cut 3 bases from V and 0 bases from J; bases unmatched to any gene: 2. The CDR3 has 15 amino acids.

The J gene is TRBJ1-2, the V gene TRBV30, with D perhaps matching TRBD1 (6 bases). The CDR3 length is 13 residues. The germline V gene encodes CDR1 GTSNPN and CDR2 SVGIG (reference sequence). V was trimmed by 3 bases and J by 3 bases, leaving 11 bases between them. The CDR3 here is CAWRQTGYYGYTF. CDR3 DNA: TGTGCCTGGAGGCAAACAGGGTACTATGGCTACACCTTC.

The rearrangement links TRBV7-2 to TRBJ2-3; D ambiguous. Germline loops: CDR1 SGHTA, CDR2 FQGNSA. V lost 0 bases and J lost 6, with 7 bases in between. This CDR3 has 13 amino acids. The CDR3 nucleotides read TGTGCCAGCAGCTTAGCTGAGTTTGATACGCAGTATTTT. It codes for CASSLAEFDTQYF.

V is TRBV9 and J is TRBJ2-1; the D gene is possibly TRBD2 (6 bases). This CDR3 contains 15 residues. The germline gives CDR1 SGDLS, CDR2 YYNGEE. V was cut by 3 bases and J by 0 bases, with 10 bases left in between. CDR3 sequence (DNA): TGTGCCAGCAGCGGCGTAGCGGCCTCCTACAATGAGCAGTTCTTC. Translation: CASSGVAASYNEQFF. The whole variable domain, remainder taken from reference TRBV9 and TRBJ2-1, is DSGVTQTPKHLITATGQRVTLRCSPRSGDLSVYWYQQSLDQGLQFLIQYYNGEERAKGNILERFSAQQFPDLHSELNLSSLELGDSALYFCASSGVAASYNEQFFGPGTRLTVL.

The genes are TRBV27 and TRBJ2-2; D remains ambiguous. The CDR3 runs 11 residues. The germline gives CDR1 MNHEY, CDR2 SMNVEV (reference sequence). Trimming removed 5 bases from V and 9 bases from J, with 7 bases in between. As DNA, the CDR3 is TGTGCCAGCAGTGTGGGCCGGGAGCTGTTTTTT. Protein sequence: CASSVGRELFF.

The rearrangement links TRBV11-2 to TRBJ1-1, with TRBD1 matching 9 bases. This CDR3 is 13 amino acids long. V trimming: 5 bases; J trimming: 6 bases; junction bases outside the gene matches: 4. Germline V gives CDR1 SGHAT, CDR2 FQNNGV. CDR3 DNA: TGTGCCAGCAGCCTAGGACAGGGGTCTGAAGCTTTCTTT. This encodes CASSLGQGSEAFF.

This clone occurred a few times. The rearrangement uses TRBV18 and TRBJ1-5, with 7 bases that match TRBD1. The CDR3 length is 14 residues. V was clipped by 2 bases and J by 4 bases; unmatched bases: 2. The germline V gene has CDR1 KGHSH and CDR2 LQKENI. This CDR3 reads CASSPGTANQPQHF. In DNA, the CDR3 is TGTGCCAGCTCACCAGGGACAGCTAATCAGCCCCAGCATTTT.

The V call is TRBV4-1, the J call TRBJ1-3, with no clear D. Germline assignment: CDR1 MGHRA and CDR2 YSYEKL. The CDR3 contains 16 residues. With 1 base removed from V and 4 bases from J, the gap between germline ends came to 14 bases. Here the CDR3 reads CASSQVNYPAGNTIYF. The CDR3 nucleotides read TGCGCCAGCAGCCAAGTGAACTACCCGGCGGGAAACACCATATATTTT.

In DNA form, the CDR3 reads TGTGCCAGCAGCGCACCCGGACTAGTATCTCCAGAGACCCAGTACTTC. It yields the protein CASSAPGLVSPETQYF. The chain recombines TRBV7-2 with TRBJ2-5, with 7 positions matching TRBD2. Germline V gene sequence: CDR1 SGHTA, CDR2 FQGNSA. CDR3 size: 16 residues. The ends lost 5 bases at V and 4 bases at J; junction bases unmatched: 13. The full variable domain, with the rest looked up from reference TRBV7-2 and TRBJ2-5, is GAGVSQSPSNKVTEKGKDVELRCDPISGHTALYWYRQSLGQGLEFLIYFQGNSAPDKSGLPSDRFSAERTGGSVSTLTIQRTQQEDSAVYLCASSAPGLVSPETQYFGPGTRLLVL.

This clone was counted once. CDR3 loop: CASSPSRGSTDTQYF. The CDR3 region has the DNA TGTGCCAGCAGCCCTAGTCGAGGAAGCACAGATACGCAGTATTTT. The V gene is TRBV7-6, the J gene TRBJ2-3, with no clear D. Trimming took off 5 bases at V and 0 bases at J, with 12 bases between the two ends. The CDR3 totals 15 residues. Germline V lookup: CDR1 SGHVS, CDR2 FNYEAQ.

The rearrangement uses TRBV28 and TRBJ1-5, with 7 positions matching TRBD1. Trimming removed 7 bases from V and 9 bases from J; junction bases left unmatched: 18. CDR3 length: 16 amino acids. Germline-derived CDR1 and CDR2 are MDHEN and SYDVKM. The CDR3 bases are TGTGCCAGCACCACTTCCTGGGGGACAGAAAGTCTGCCCCAGCATTTT. Its translation: CASTTSWGTESLPQHF. Using reference TRBV28 and TRBJ1-5 for the parts outside the CDR3, the full variable domain is DVKVTQSSRYLVKRTGEKVFLECVQDMDHENMFWYRQDPGLGLRLIYFSYDVKMKEKGDIPEGYSVSREKKERFSLILESASTNQTSMYLCASTTSWGTESLPQHFGDGTRLSIL.

This clone was detected a few times. Other DNA sequences of this sample code for an identical CDR3. The chain joins TRBV2 to TRBJ2-5; 8 positions agree with TRBD1. CDR3 length equals 12 residues. After removal of 5 bases from V and 5 bases from J, the junction contained 1 base not matched to a gene. Germline lookup yields CDR1 SNHLY and CDR2 FYNNEI. The CDR3 DNA reads TGTGCCAGCAGTCGACAGGGGGAGACCCAGTACTTC. Its protein is CASSRQGETQYF.

The rearrangement joins TRBV6-6 to TRBJ1-4; unclear D gene. V dropped 10 bases and J dropped 8 bases, with 14 bases sitting between them. The CDR3 is 12 residues long. CDR1 and CDR2 from the germline V gene are MNHNY and SVGAGI (reference sequence). Written as DNA, the CDR3 is TGTGCCACCAGCTGGGCGGGAGAAAAACTGTTTTTT. It specifies CATSWAGEKLFF.

The V call is TRBV5-5, the J call TRBJ2-4; D is perhaps TRBD1 (5 bases). The V end was cut by 1 base, the J end by 8 bases, with 16 bases between. This CDR3 has 15 amino acids. Germline V gives CDR1 SGHKS, CDR2 YYEKEE (reference sequence). As DNA, the CDR3 is TGTGCCAGCAGCTTGCCCCAGGGCAGATCGGACATTCAGTACTTC. Translation gives CASSLPQGRSDIQYF.

This clone was recorded at least ten times. The chain is built from TRBV6-1 and TRBJ1-6; 7 bases align to TRBD1. CDR1 is MNHNS, CDR2 SASEGT, per germline. J gave up 6 bases and V 0 bases, and 2 bases lay outside the gene matches. The CDR3 is 15 residues long. Here the CDR3 reads CASSEAKGANSPLHF. The CDR3 bases are TGTGCCAGCAGTGAAGCAAAGGGGGCTAATTCACCCCTCCACTTT.

This clone has a single count. The genes are TRBV10-1 and TRBJ1-2; TRBD1 matches at 9 bases. J was trimmed by 2 bases and V by 11 bases; bases with no gene match: 6. CDR1 WNHNN and CDR2 SYGVQD come from the germline V gene (reference sequence). This CDR3 comprises 13 residues. The CDR3, as DNA: TGCGCCCAAAACAGGGGGCGGAACTATGGCTACACCTTC. Translating it yields CAQNRGRNYGYTF.

The rearrangement links TRBV5-4 to TRBJ1-1; D not resolved. Germline-derived CDR1 and CDR2 are SGHNT and YYREEE (reference sequence). V was clipped by 3 bases and J by 2 bases, with 14 bases between them. The CDR3 covers 15 residues. The CDR3 sequence is CASSSREALNTEAFF. The CDR3 coding sequence is TGTGCCAGCAGCTCGCGGGAGGCCCTCAACACTGAAGCTTTCTTT. The full variable domain, completed using reference TRBV5-4 and TRBJ1-1, is ETGVTQSPTHLIKTRGQQVTLRCSSQSGHNTVSWYQQALGQGPQFIFQYYREEENGRGNFPPRFSGLQFPNYSSELNVNALELDDSALYLCASSSREALNTEAFFGQGTRLTVV.

The chain uses TRBV6-5 and TRBJ1-1, with D tentatively TRBD1 (6 bases). Germline V lookup: CDR1 MNHEY, CDR2 SVGAGI. V lost 11 bases, J lost 1 base, and 17 bases lay in between. The CDR3 spans 14 residues. The CDR3 here is CAVRRSGENTEAFF. The CDR3 nucleotides are TGTGCCGTAAGGAGGTCAGGGGAGAACACTGAAGCTTTCTTT.

This chain joins TRBV4-1 and TRBJ1-1, with a weak D call TRBD1 (6 bases). The CDR3 totals 12 residues. Germline V gene lookup returns CDR1 MGHRA and CDR2 YSYEKL. V lost 3 bases, J lost 8 bases, and 10 bases lay in between. The CDR3 loop is CASSHLRGEAFF. CDR3 DNA: TGCGCCAGCAGCCACCTCAGGGGAGAAGCTTTCTTT.

The V gene is TRBV10-3, the J gene TRBJ1-1; 8 bases align to TRBD1. Germline CDR1 is ENHRY and CDR2 is SYGVKD. V trimming: 3 bases; J trimming: 6 bases; junction bases outside the gene matches: 0. The CDR3 consists of 12 residues. CDR3 in DNA: TGTGCCATCAGTGACAGGGGGCCTGAAGCTTTCTTT. Translating it yields CAISDRGPEAFF.

The chain links TRBV3-1 (or the pseudogene TRBV3-2) to TRBJ2-2; possibly TRBD1 for D (6 bases). CDR1 and CDR2 from the germline V gene are LGHDT and YNNKEL (reference sequence). The CDR3 is made up of 15 amino acids. V was trimmed by 4 bases and J by 0 bases, leaving 9 bases between them. This CDR3 is CASSLRQANTGELFF. In nucleotides, the CDR3 is TGTGCCAGCAGCCTACGACAGGCGAACACCGGGGAGCTGTTTTTT.

For this clone: This specimen includes other DNA sequences encoding the same CDR3. The CDR3 protein is CASSQDLRYEQYF. The CDR3 nucleotides read TGCGCCAGCAGCCAAGATCTCCGCTACGAGCAGTACTTC. The chain is built from TRBV4-3 and TRBJ2-7; D is ambiguous. CDR1 LGHNA and CDR2 YSLEER come from the germline V gene. Trimming pared 0 bases from V and 3 bases from J, leaving 6 bases between. The CDR3 covers 13 residues.

V and J are TRBV5-5 and TRBJ2-1; D remains ambiguous. The length of the CDR3 is 15 residues. V was clipped by 1 base and J by 3 bases, with 11 bases between them. Germline V CDR1 and CDR2: SGHKS, YYEKEE (reference sequence). This chain's CDR3 is CASSLMVAVYNEQFF. The DNA of the CDR3 is TGTGCCAGCAGCTTGATGGTAGCAGTCTACAATGAGCAGTTCTTC.